These 32 T cell receptor beta chains originate from one sample sequenced in a study of response to subunit inactivated influenza vaccine (dated by TCRdb to 2016 to 2018). Libraries were constructed by RT-PCR. The data were produced on an Illumina HiSeq 2500. The public reads were run again by TCRdb, first through fastp at Q25 and then through MiXCR, and only productive beta chains were kept. One record per CDR3 amino acid sequence lists the most common genes and DNA. The sample table shows hundreds of thousands of distinct CDR3 sequences, and 18% are seen once. Under 13% of the sample goes to the ten largest clones. Sequencing was performed on PBMCs from blood, taken roughly 5 days after vaccination. The origin of the receptors is a man aged 50-59 years who received an inactivated influenza vaccine. Donor details come from another sample of the same person, matched by shared clones.

There are a few counts of this clonotype. The V gene is TRBV20-1, the J gene TRBJ1-1; D gene ambiguous. V dropped 6 bases and J dropped 8 bases, with 16 bases sitting between them. The CDR3 covers 12 residues. CDR1 and CDR2 (germline): DFQATT, SNEGSKA (reference sequence). DNA of the CDR3: TGCAGTGCCCTGGACCGGAGTAACGAAGCTTTCTTT. Translated, it gives CSALDRSNEAFF.

The V and J genes are TRBV7-2 and TRBJ2-3, with D possibly being TRBD2 (5 bases). Trimming removed 5 bases at V and 5 bases at J, with 11 bases between. The CDR3 totals 13 residues. Germline V gene sequence: CDR1 SGHTA, CDR2 FQGNSA. CDR3 loop: CASSGREGDTQYF. CDR3 DNA sequence: TGTGCCAGCAGCGGCCGTGAGGGAGATACGCAGTATTTT.

This clonotype was observed a handful of times. This chain connects TRBV20-1 to TRBJ2-7; the match to TRBD1 covers 7 bases. The trim removed 5 bases at V and 2 bases at J, leaving 12 bases unmatched. CDR1 and CDR2 (germline): DFQATT, SNEGSKA (reference sequence). The length of the CDR3 is 15 residues. CDR3 nucleotides: TGCAGTGCTGAAAGACGGGACAGTGGCACCTACGAGCAGTACTTC. Protein product: CSAERRDSGTYEQYF.

This clonotype occurred a few times. The chain is built from TRBV20-1 and TRBJ2-7; no definite D call. This CDR3 has 11 amino acids. V lost 6 bases to trimming and J lost 3 bases, with 9 bases between them. Germline lookup yields CDR1 DFQATT and CDR2 SNEGSKA (reference sequence). The CDR3 loop reads CSANQLYEQYF. For the CDR3, the DNA is TGCAGTGCGAACCAACTCTACGAGCAGTACTTC.

The chain uses TRBV7-9 and TRBJ2-3; perhaps TRBD1 as D (7 bases). With 5 bases removed from V and 5 bases from J, the gap between germline ends came to 20 bases. Germline V gene sequence: CDR1 SEHNR, CDR2 FQNEAQ (reference sequence). This CDR3 is built from 16 residues. CDR3: CASSVLQGDLGDTQYF. In DNA form, the CDR3 reads TGTGCCAGCAGCGTCCTCCAGGGGGACTTAGGAGATACGCAGTATTTT.

This clonotype came up a few times. V gene TRBV6-2 or TRBV6-3 combines with J gene TRBJ1-5; D unresolved. V was trimmed by 1 base and J by 5 bases, leaving 3 bases between them. The CDR3 loop spans 12 amino acids. The V gene's germline CDR1 is MNHEY and CDR2 SVGEGT. The CDR3, as DNA: TGTGCCAGCAGTTACTGGGATCAGCCCCAGCATTTT. As protein: CASSYWDQPQHF.

This clonotype showed up just a few times. The chain uses TRBV19 and TRBJ1-2; 7 bases map to TRBD1. There are 15 residues in the CDR3. Germline CDR1 is LNHDA and CDR2 is SQIVND (reference sequence). Losses at the gene ends were 5 bases for V and 6 bases for J; bases not matched to a gene: 12. CDR3 DNA: TGTGCCAGTAGTGTGACAGGACAGGCCGGCCATGGCTACACCTTC. Translating gives CASSVTGQAGHGYTF.

This clonotype has more than one count but fewer than ten. The rearrangement uses TRBV6-1 and TRBJ2-1; D perhaps matches TRBD1 (5 bases). Trimming removed 1 base from V and 6 bases from J, with 13 bases in between. This CDR3 contains 15 residues. Germline V gives CDR1 MNHNS, CDR2 SASEGT. CDR3: CASSEGSGLFNEQFF. The CDR3 region has the DNA TGTGCCAGCAGTGAAGGGTCAGGGTTATTCAATGAGCAGTTCTTC.

The V call is TRBV7-8, the J call TRBJ2-1; the D is unclear. The germline V and J ends were trimmed by 1 base and 8 bases, with 21 bases remaining between them. The V gene's germline CDR1 is SGHVS and CDR2 FQNEAQ. CDR3 length: 17 residues. The CDR3 DNA sequence: TGTGCCAGCAGCTTAGACCGATCACCAAGGATGACCCATGAGCAGTTCTTC. Its translation: CASSLDRSPRMTHEQFF.

Concerning this clonotype: A much larger clonotype is one base distant, so this may be a read error. The V gene is TRBV7-2, the J gene TRBJ2-1; no firm D call. The V and J ends lost 1 base and 9 bases respectively, with 4 bases between them. The germline CDR1 and CDR2 sequences are SGHTA and FQGNSA. The CDR3 extends over 11 amino acids. CDR3 DNA: TGTGCCAGCAGCTTAGTCTTTGAGCAGTTCTTC. Translated: CASSLVFEQFF.

This chain joins TRBV20-1 and TRBJ2-1, with TRBD1 matching 8 bases. J was trimmed by 0 bases and V by 2 bases; bases with no gene match: 9. This CDR3 spans 17 amino acids. Germline assignment: CDR1 DFQATT and CDR2 SNEGSKA (reference sequence). The DNA for the CDR3 is TGCAGTGCTAGACCTATTTCCGGACAGGGCTCCTACAATGAGCAGTTCTTC. Amino acids: CSARPISGQGSYNEQFF.

V and J are TRBV7-9 and TRBJ2-7; D possibly uses TRBD1 or TRBD2 (5 bases each). Germline CDR1 is SEHNR and CDR2 is FQNEAQ (reference sequence). Trimming removed 5 bases at V and 2 bases at J, with 13 bases between. CDR3 length: 14 residues. The CDR3 DNA is TGTGCCAGCAGCACCGGGACGTACCCCTACGAGCAGTACTTC. Residues: CASSTGTYPYEQYF.

This clonotype was detected only a few times. V gene TRBV20-1 combines with J gene TRBJ2-3; D is tentatively TRBD1 or TRBD2 (6 bases each). CDR3 length: 15 amino acids. Germline CDR1 is DFQATT and CDR2 is SNEGSKA (reference sequence). Trimming removed 3 bases from V and 2 bases from J, with 15 bases in between. In DNA form, the CDR3 reads TGCAGTGCTAGGGGGGCGAGGGAGGTCACAGATACGCAGTATTTT. Protein product: CSARGAREVTDTQYF.

V usage is TRBV6-5 and J usage is TRBJ2-3; TRBD2 matches at 7 bases. The CDR3 totals 17 residues. Germline CDR1 reads MNHEY; CDR2 reads SVGAGI. V shed 0 bases, J shed 0 bases, and the junction held 6 bases outside the gene matches. CDR3 DNA: TGTGCCAGCAGTTACTCTGAGATAGCGGGCAGCACAGATACGCAGTATTTT. It translates to CASSYSEIAGSTDTQYF.

Only a few counts were recorded for this clonotype. J is TRBJ2-7 and V is TRBV27, with D uncertain. The CDR3 is 15 residues long. V was trimmed by 4 bases and J by 1 base, leaving 14 bases between them. Germline-derived CDR1 and CDR2 are MNHEY and SMNVEV (reference sequence). The CDR3 loop is CASSSPDVGSYEQYF. The DNA of the CDR3 is TGTGCCAGCAGTTCCCCGGACGTCGGATCCTACGAGCAGTACTTC.

The chain employs TRBV19 and TRBJ2-5, with a tentative D call TRBD1 (5 bases). CDR1 LNHDA and CDR2 SQIVND come from the germline V gene (reference sequence). The CDR3 totals 14 residues. V dropped 2 bases and J dropped 5 bases, with 12 bases sitting between them. The CDR3: CASSIRGRAETQYF. CDR3 nucleotide sequence: TGTGCCAGTAGTATAAGAGGCAGGGCGGAGACCCAGTACTTC.

Note on this clonotype: At one end, the junction sequence differs from germline, possibly due to a read error. This chain joins TRBV5-1 and TRBJ2-5, with TRBD2 matching 9 bases. This CDR3 comprises 15 residues. Germline CDR1 reads SGHRS; CDR2 reads YFSETQ. In DNA form, the CDR3 reads TGCGTCAGCAGCGCCGGGACTAGCTCCCAAGAGACCCAGTACTTC. This encodes CVSSAGTSSQETQYF.

CDR3 sequence: CASSPPGTAVGELFF. CDR3 DNA sequence: TGTGCCAGCAGTCCACCCGGGACAGCAGTCGGGGAGCTGTTTTTT. The V call is TRBV28, the J call TRBJ2-2; TRBD1 agrees at 7 bases. The ends lost 5 bases at V and 7 bases at J; junction bases unmatched: 10. CDR1 and CDR2 (germline): MDHEN, SYDVKM. The CDR3 is made up of 15 amino acids.

This clonotype showed up just a few times. The chain uses TRBV27 and TRBJ2-7; TRBD1 matches at 9 bases. The J segment lost 3 bases and the V segment lost 0 bases, leaving 6 bases of the junction unmatched. The CDR3 spans 16 residues. CDR1 and CDR2 from the germline V gene are MNHEY and SMNVEV (reference sequence). CDR3 loop: CASSLSAGTGYYEQYF. The DNA for the CDR3 is TGTGCCAGCAGTTTATCGGCCGGGACAGGGTACTACGAGCAGTACTTC.

This clonotype has just a few counts. This chain links TRBV7-2 with TRBJ1-1; the D is unclear. CDR1 SGHTA and CDR2 FQGNSA come from the germline V gene. Trimming stripped 2 bases from V and 7 bases from J, with 8 bases between. The CDR3 has 12 amino acids. The CDR3 loop is CASSLWKDEAFF. The CDR3, as DNA: TGTGCCAGCAGCTTATGGAAGGATGAAGCTTTCTTT.

This clonotype was detected only a few times. The chain couples TRBV3-1 to TRBJ2-7, with TRBD1 matching 9 bases. The CDR3 runs 15 residues. The germline CDR1 and CDR2 sequences are LGHDT and YNNKEL (reference sequence). V was pared by 2 bases and J by 5 bases, with 7 bases of the junction left unmatched. The CDR3 protein is CASSQTWDRAHEQYF. CDR3 DNA: TGTGCCAGCAGCCAAACGTGGGACAGGGCCCACGAGCAGTACTTC.

The chain carries TRBV5-1 and TRBJ2-7, with TRBD1 matching 11 bases. Germline V gene sequence: CDR1 SGHRS, CDR2 YFSETQ. This CDR3 is 15 amino acids long. The V and J ends lost 3 bases and 0 bases, in that order; junction bases with no gene match: 2. CDR3 residues: CASSWTGGSSYEQYF. The CDR3 DNA is TGCGCCAGCAGCTGGACAGGGGGCTCCTCCTACGAGCAGTACTTC.

The chain links TRBV7-9 to TRBJ2-1, with 9 bases that match TRBD2. V lost 5 bases, J lost 5 bases, and 10 bases stayed unmatched. Germline V gives CDR1 SEHNR, CDR2 FQNEAQ (reference sequence). The CDR3 length is 16 residues. The CDR3 loop reads CASSPPGLAPDNEQFF. In DNA form, the CDR3 reads TGTGCCAGCAGCCCACCGGGACTAGCACCGGACAATGAGCAGTTCTTC.

This clonotype was counted ten times or more. V is TRBV20-1 and J is TRBJ2-3; D is perhaps TRBD1 (5 bases). V dropped 0 bases and J dropped 2 bases, with 15 bases sitting between them. Germline CDR1 DFQATT, CDR2 SNEGSKA (reference sequence). CDR3 length: 16 residues. DNA for the CDR3: TGCAGTGCTAGAGATCCTGGGGCAGTATACACAGATACGCAGTATTTT. Translating gives CSARDPGAVYTDTQYF.

This rearrangement joins TRBV7-2 to TRBJ1-1, with unresolved D. The CDR3 runs 14 residues. Per the germline V gene, CDR1 is SGHTA and CDR2 is FQGNSA. V shed 0 bases and J shed 1 base, with 6 bases lying between them. Here the CDR3 DNA reads TGTGCCAGCAGCTTAGCAAATAAGAACACTGAAGCTTTCTTT. Its protein is CASSLANKNTEAFF.

This CDR3 reads CSATPKGGTPQETQYF. DNA for the CDR3: TGCAGTGCTACCCCGAAGGGCGGGACACCTCAAGAGACCCAGTACTTC. The chain combines TRBV20-1 with TRBJ2-5; tentatively, D is TRBD1 or TRBD2 (6 bases each). Germline V gene lookup returns CDR1 DFQATT and CDR2 SNEGSKA (reference sequence). V was clipped by 4 bases and J by 2 bases, with 20 bases between them. The CDR3 runs to 16 residues.

This clonotype was picked up one time. The chain combines TRBV11-2 with TRBJ1-5, with TRBD1 as a possible D gene (5 bases). Trimming took off 0 bases at V and 7 bases at J, with 16 bases between the two ends. This CDR3 has 16 residues. Germline CDR1 and CDR2: SGHAT and FQNNGV. The CDR3 DNA is TGTGCCAGCAGCTTAGATGGGGGGGGACTTGGGCAGCCCCAGCATTTT. It specifies CASSLDGGGLGQPQHF. The full variable domain, with the rest looked up from reference TRBV11-2 and TRBJ1-5, is EAGVAQSPRYKIIEKRQSVAFWCNPISGHATLYWYQQILGQGPKLLIQFQNNGVVDDSQLPKDRFSAERLKGVDSTLKIQPAKLEDSAVYLCASSLDGGGLGQPQHFGDGTRLSIL.

The chain is built from TRBV7-8 and TRBJ2-3; D is undetermined. Germline values: CDR1 SGHVS, CDR2 FQNEAQ. The V and J ends lost 1 base and 2 bases respectively, with 7 bases between them. The CDR3 has 14 amino acids. Written as DNA, the CDR3 is TGTGCCAGCAGCTTAGTTCGGCTCACAGATACGCAGTATTTT. Its protein product is CASSLVRLTDTQYF.

This clonotype was picked up a small number of times. The DNA for the CDR3 is TGTGCCAGCAGCACCTGGACAGGGATTTCAGATACGCAGTATTTT. Residues: CASSTWTGISDTQYF. The chain employs TRBV5-6 and TRBJ2-3; 8 positions match TRBD1. Losses at the gene ends were 4 bases for V and 4 bases for J; bases not matched to a gene: 8. Germline CDR1 reads SGHDT; CDR2 reads YYEEEE. There are 15 residues in the CDR3.

The chain combines TRBV7-6 with TRBJ2-1; no clear D gene. This CDR3 has 14 amino acids. Trimming stripped 1 base from V and 5 bases from J, with 9 bases between. From germline, CDR1 is SGHVS and CDR2 FNYEAQ. The CDR3 DNA reads as TGTGCCAGCAGCTTAGTGCTTACACACAATGAGCAGTTCTTC. It yields the protein CASSLVLTHNEQFF.

J is TRBJ1-1 and V is TRBV5-5, with D uncertain. The V and J ends lost 4 bases and 3 bases respectively, with 25 bases between them. Germline V lookup: CDR1 SGHKS, CDR2 YYEKEE (reference sequence). CDR3 size: 18 residues. The DNA for the CDR3 is TGTGCCAGCAGCAAGGAAGGACTCAGACGGAGCCGAGACACTGAAGCTTTCTTT. This gives the protein CASSKEGLRRSRDTEAFF.

This clonotype was seen a few times. Here the CDR3 reads CASSQPPTGPMNTEAFF. The CDR3 DNA follows: TGTGCCAGCAGCCAACCACCGACGGGGCCGATGAACACTGAAGCTTTCTTT. The J gene is TRBJ1-1, the V gene TRBV7-9; tentatively, D is TRBD1 (5 bases). Looked up from germline, CDR1 is SEHNR and CDR2 is FQNEAQ (reference sequence). Trimming removed 5 bases at V and 0 bases at J, with 19 bases between. The CDR3 spans 17 residues.